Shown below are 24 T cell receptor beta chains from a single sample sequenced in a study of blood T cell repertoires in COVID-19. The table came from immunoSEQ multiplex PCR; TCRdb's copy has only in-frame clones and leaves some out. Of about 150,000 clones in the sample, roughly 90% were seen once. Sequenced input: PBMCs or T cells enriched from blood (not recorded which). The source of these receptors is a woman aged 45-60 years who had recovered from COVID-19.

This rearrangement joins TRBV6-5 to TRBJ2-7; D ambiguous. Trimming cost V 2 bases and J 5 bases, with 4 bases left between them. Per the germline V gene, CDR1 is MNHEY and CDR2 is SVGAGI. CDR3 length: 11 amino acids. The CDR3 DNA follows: TGTGCCAGCAGTTACGAGCACGAGCAGTACTTC. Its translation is CASSYEHEQYF.

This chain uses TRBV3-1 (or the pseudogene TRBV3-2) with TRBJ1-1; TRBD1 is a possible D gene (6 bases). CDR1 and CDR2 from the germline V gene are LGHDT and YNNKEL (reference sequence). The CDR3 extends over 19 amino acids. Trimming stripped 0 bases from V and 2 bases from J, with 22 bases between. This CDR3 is CASSQDGGLGRGVNTEAFF. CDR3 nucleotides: TGTGCCAGCAGCCAAGATGGCGGTTTGGGGAGGGGGGTTAACACTGAAGCTTTCTTT.

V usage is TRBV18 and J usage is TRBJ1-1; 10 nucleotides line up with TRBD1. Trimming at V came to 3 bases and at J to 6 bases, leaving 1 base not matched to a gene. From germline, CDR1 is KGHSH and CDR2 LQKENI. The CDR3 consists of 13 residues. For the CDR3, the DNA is TGTGCCAGCTCACCCGGGACAGGGGCTGAAGCTTTCTTT. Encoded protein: CASSPGTGAEAFF.

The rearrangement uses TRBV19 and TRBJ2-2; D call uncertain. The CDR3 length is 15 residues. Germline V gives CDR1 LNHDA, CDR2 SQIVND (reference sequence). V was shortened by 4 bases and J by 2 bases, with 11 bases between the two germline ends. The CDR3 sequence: CASSRQAKNTGELFF. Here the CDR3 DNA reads TGTGCCAGTAGTAGGCAGGCAAAAAACACCGGGGAGCTGTTTTTT. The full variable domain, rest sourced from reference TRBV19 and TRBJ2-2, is DGGITQSPKYLFRKEGQNVTLSCEQNLNHDAMYWYRQDPGQGLRLIYYSQIVNDFQKGDIAEGYSVSREKKESFPLTVTSAQKNPTAFYLCASSRQAKNTGELFFGEGSRLTVL.

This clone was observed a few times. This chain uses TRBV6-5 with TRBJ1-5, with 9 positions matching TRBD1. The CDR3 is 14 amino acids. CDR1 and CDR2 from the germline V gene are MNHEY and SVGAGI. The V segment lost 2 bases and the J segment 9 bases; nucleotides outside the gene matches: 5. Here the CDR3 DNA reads TGTGCCAGCAGTTACGGGGGACAGGGTTCGCCCCAGCATTTT. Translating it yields CASSYGGQGSPQHF.

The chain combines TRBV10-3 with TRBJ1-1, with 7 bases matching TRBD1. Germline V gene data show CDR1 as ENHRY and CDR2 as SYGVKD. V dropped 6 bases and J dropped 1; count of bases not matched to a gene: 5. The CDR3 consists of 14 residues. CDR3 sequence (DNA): TGTGCCATCAGCCTGGGACAGAGGAACACTGAAGCTTTCTTT. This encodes CAISLGQRNTEAFF.

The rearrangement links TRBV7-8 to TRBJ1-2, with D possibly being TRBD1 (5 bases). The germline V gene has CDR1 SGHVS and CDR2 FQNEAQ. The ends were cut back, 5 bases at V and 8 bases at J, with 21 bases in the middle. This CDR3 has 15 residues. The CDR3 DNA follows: TGTGCCAGCAGCACCCAAACTCCGGGGGAATCGGGCTACACCTTC. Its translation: CASSTQTPGESGYTF.

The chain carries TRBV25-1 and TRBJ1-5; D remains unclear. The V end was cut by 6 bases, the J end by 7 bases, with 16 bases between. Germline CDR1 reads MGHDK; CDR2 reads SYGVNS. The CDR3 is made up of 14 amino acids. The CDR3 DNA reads TGTGCCAGCAGCAAAGGGTCGGGGAACCAGCCCCAGCATTTT. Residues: CASSKGSGNQPQHF.

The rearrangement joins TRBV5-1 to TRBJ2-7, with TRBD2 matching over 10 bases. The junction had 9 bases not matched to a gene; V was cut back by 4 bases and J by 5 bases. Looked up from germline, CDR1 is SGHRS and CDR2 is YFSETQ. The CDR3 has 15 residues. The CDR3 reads CASSLRLAGRDEQYF. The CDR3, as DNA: TGCGCCAGCAGCCTAAGACTAGCGGGTCGGGACGAGCAGTACTTC.

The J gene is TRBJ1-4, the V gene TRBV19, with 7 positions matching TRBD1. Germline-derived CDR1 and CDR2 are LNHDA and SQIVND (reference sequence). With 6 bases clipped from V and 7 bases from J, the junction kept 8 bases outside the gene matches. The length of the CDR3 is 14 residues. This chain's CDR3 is CASRNRQGGEKLFF. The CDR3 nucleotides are TGTGCCAGTAGGAACCGACAGGGTGGTGAAAAACTGTTTTTT.

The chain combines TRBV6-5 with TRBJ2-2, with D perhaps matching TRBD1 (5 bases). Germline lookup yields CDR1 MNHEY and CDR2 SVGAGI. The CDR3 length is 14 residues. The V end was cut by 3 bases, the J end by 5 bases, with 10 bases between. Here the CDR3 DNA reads TGTGCCAGCAGTTATGGACAAGAAACCGGGGAGCTGTTTTTT. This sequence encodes CASSYGQETGELFF.

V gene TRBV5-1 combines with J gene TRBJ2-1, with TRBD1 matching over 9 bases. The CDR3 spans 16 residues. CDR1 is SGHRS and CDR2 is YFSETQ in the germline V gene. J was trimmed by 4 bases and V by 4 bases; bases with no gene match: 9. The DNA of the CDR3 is TGCGCCAGCAGCCCCGGGACAGGGAGCCTTTACAATGAGCAGTTCTTC. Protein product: CASSPGTGSLYNEQFF. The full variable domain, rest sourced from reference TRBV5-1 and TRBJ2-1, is KAGVTQTPRYLIKTRGQQVTLSCSPISGHRSVSWYQQTPGQGLQFLFEYFSETQRNKGNFPGRFSGRQFSNSRSEMNVSTLELGDSALYLCASSPGTGSLYNEQFFGPGTRLTVL.

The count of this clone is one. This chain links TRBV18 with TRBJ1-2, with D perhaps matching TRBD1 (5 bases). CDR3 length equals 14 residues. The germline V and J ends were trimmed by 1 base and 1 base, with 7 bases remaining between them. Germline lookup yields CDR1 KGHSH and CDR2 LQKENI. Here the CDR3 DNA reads TGTGCCAGCTCACCACGACAGAATAACTATGGCTACACCTTC. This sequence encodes CASSPRQNNYGYTF.

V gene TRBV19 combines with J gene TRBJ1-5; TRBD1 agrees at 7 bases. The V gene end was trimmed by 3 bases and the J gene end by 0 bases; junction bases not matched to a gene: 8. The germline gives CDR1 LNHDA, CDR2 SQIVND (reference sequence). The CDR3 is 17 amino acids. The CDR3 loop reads CASSIPRGTVSNQPQHF. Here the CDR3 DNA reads TGTGCCAGTAGTATCCCTCGGGGGACAGTTAGCAATCAGCCCCAGCATTTT.

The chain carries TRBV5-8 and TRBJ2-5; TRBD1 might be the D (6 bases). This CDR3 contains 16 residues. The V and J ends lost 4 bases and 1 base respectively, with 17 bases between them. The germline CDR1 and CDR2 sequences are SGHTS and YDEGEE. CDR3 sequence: CASSARTGSPQETQYF. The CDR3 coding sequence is TGTGCCAGCAGCGCCAGAACAGGGTCCCCCCAAGAGACCCAGTACTTC. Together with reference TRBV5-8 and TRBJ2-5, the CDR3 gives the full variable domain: EAGVTQSPTHLIKTRGQQATLRCSPISGHTSVYWYQQALGLGLQFLLWYDEGEERNRGNFPPRFSGRQFPNYSSELNVNALELEDSALYLCASSARTGSPQETQYFGPGTRLLVL.

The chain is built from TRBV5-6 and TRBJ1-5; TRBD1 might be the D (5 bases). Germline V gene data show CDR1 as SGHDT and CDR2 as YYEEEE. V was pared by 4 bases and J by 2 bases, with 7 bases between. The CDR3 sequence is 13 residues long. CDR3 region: CASSRRGNQPQHF. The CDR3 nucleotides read TGTGCCAGCAGCCGCAGGGGCAATCAGCCCCAGCATTTT.

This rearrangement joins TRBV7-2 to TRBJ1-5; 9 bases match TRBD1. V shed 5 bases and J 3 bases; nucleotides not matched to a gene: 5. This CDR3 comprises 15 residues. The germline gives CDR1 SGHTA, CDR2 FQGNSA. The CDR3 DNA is TGTGCCAGCAGCCAGACAGGGGGTTTCAATCAGCCCCAGCATTTT. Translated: CASSQTGGFNQPQHF. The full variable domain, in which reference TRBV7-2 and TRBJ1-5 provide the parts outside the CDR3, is GAGVSQSPSNKVTEKGKDVELRCDPISGHTALYWYRQSLGQGLEFLIYFQGNSAPDKSGLPSDRFSAERTGGSVSTLTIQRTQQEDSAVYLCASSQTGGFNQPQHFGDGTRLSIL.

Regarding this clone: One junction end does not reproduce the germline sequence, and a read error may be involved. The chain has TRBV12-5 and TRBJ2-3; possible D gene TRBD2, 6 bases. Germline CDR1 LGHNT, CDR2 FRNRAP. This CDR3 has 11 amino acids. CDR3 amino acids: CASGLPPGTHF. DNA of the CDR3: TGTGCTAGTGGTTTGCCTCCCGGGACTCATTTT.

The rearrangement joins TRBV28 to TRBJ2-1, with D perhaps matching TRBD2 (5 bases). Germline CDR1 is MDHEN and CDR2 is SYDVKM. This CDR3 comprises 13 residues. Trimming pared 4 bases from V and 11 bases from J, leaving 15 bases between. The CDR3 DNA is TGTGCCAGCAGTTCCCCCCCCGGGGATAAGCAGTTCTTC. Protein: CASSSPPGDKQFF.

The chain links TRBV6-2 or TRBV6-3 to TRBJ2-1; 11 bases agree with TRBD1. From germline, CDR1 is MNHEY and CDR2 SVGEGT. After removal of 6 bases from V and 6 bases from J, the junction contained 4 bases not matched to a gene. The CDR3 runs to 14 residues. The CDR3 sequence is CASSGTGGTNEQFF. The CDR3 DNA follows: TGTGCCAGCAGCGGGACAGGGGGGACCAATGAGCAGTTCTTC.

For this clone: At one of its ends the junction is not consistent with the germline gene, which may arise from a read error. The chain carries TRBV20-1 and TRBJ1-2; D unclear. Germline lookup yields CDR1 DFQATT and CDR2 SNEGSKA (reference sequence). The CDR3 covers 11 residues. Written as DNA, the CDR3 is TGCAGTGCTAGCTCTAAATATGGCTACACCTTC. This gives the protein CSASSKYGYTF.

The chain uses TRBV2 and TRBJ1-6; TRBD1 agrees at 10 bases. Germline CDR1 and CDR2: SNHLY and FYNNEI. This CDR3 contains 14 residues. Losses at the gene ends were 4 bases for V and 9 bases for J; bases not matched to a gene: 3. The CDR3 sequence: CASSGRTGGSPLHF. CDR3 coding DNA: TGTGCCAGCAGTGGGAGGACAGGGGGTTCACCCCTCCACTTT.

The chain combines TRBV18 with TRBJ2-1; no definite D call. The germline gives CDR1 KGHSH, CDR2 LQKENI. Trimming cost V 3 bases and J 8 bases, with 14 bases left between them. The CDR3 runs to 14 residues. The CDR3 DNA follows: TGTGCCAGCTCACCGATCTCTAACGGAGATGAGCAGTTCTTC. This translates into CASSPISNGDEQFF.

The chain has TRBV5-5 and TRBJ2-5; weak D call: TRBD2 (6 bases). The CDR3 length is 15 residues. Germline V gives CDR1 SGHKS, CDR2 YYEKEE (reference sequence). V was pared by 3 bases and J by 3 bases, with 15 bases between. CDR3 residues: CASSSPWWGEETQYF. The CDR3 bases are TGTGCCAGCAGCTCCCCCTGGTGGGGGGAAGAGACCCAGTACTTC. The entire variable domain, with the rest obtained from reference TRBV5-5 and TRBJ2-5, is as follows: DAGVTQSPTHLIKTRGQQVTLRCSPISGHKSVSWYQQVLGQGPQFIFQYYEKEERGRGNFPDRFSARQFPNYSSELNVNALLLGDSALYLCASSSPWWGEETQYFGPGTRLLVL.